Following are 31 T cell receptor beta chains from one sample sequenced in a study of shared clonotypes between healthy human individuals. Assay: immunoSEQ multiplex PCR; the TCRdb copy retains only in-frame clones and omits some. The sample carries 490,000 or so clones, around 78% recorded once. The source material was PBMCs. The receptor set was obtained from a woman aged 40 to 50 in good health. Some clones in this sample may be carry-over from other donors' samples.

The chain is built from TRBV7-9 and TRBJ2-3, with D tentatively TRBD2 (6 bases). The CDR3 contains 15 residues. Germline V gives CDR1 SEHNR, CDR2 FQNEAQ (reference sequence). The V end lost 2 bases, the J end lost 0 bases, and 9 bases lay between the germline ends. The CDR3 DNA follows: TGTGCCAGCAGCTTAAGAAGCGGGAGCACAGATACGCAGTATTTT. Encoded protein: CASSLRSGSTDTQYF.

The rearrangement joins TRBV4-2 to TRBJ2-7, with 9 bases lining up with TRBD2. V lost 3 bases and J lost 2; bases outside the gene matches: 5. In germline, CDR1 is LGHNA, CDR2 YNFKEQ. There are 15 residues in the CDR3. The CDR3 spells CASSHGREGTYEQYF. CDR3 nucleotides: TGTGCCAGCAGCCATGGGCGGGAGGGGACCTACGAGCAGTACTTC.

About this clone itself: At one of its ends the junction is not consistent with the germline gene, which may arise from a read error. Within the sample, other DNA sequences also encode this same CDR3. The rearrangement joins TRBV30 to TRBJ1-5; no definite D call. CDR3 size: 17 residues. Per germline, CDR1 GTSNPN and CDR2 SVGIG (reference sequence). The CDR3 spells CAWSVARVRIGDQPQHF. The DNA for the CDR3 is TGTGCCTGGAGTGTAGCAAGGGTAAGGATAGGCGATCAGCCCCAGCACTTT.

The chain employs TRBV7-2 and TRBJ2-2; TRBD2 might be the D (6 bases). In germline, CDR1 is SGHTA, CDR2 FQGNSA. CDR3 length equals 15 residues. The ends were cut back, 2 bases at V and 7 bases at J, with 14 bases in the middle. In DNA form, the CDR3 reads TGTGCCAGCAGCTTATCGGGGGTCGGGGTCGGGGAGCTGTTTTTT. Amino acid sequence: CASSLSGVGVGELFF.

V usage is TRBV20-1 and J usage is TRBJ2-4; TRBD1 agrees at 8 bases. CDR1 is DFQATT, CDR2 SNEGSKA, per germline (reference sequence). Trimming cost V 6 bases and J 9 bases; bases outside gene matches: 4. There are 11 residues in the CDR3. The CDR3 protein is CSARTGGIQYF. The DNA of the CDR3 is TGCAGTGCCCGAACAGGGGGCATTCAGTACTTC.

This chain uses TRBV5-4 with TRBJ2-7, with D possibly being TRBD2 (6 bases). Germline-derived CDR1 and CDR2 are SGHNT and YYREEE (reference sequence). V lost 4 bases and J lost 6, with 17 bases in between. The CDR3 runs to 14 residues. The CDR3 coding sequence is TGTGCCAGCAGCAAGGTTGGAGGGGCGATCGAGCAGTACTTC. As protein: CASSKVGGAIEQYF.

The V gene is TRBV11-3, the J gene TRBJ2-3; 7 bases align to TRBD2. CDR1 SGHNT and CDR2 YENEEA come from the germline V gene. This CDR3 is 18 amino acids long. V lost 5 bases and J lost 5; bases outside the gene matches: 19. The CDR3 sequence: CASSPRTSQGGGGDTQYF. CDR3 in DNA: TGTGCCAGCAGCCCCCGGACTAGTCAGGGAGGAGGTGGAGATACGCAGTATTTT.

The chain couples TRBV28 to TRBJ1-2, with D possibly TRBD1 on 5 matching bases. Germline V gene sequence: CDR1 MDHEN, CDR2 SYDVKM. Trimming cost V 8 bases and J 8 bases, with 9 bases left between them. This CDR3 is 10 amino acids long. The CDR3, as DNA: TGTGCCAGCGGGGCCAGGGGCTACACCTTC. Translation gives CASGARGYTF.

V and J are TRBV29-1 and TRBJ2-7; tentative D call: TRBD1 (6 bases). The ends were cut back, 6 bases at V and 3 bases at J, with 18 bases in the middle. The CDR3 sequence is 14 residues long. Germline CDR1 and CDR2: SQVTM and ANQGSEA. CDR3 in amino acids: CSVSDRSRGYEQYF. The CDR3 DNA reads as TGCAGCGTATCTGACAGGTCGAGGGGCTACGAGCAGTACTTC.

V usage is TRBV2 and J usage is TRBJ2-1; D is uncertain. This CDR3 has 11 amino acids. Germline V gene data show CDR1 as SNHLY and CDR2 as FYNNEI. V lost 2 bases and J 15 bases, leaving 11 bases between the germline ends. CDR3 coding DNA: TGTGCCAGCAGTGAATCCAGCCGAGGGTTCTTC. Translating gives CASSESSRGFF.

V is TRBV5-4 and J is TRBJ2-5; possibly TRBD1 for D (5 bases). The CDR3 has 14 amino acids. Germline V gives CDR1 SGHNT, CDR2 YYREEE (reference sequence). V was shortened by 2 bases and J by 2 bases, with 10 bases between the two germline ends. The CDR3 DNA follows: TGTGCCAGCAGCTTACACACAGGTCAAGAGACCCAGTACTTC. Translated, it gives CASSLHTGQETQYF. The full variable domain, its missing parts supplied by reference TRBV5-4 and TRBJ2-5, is ETGVTQSPTHLIKTRGQQVTLRCSSQSGHNTVSWYQQALGQGPQFIFQYYREEENGRGNFPPRFSGLQFPNYSSELNVNALELDDSALYLCASSLHTGQETQYFGPGTRLLVL.

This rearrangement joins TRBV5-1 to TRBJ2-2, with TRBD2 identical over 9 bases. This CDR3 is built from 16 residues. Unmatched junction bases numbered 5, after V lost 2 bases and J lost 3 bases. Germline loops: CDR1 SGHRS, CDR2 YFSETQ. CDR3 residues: CASSFSGRSDTGELFF. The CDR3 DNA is TGCGCCAGCAGCTTTAGCGGGAGAAGCGACACCGGGGAGCTGTTTTTT.

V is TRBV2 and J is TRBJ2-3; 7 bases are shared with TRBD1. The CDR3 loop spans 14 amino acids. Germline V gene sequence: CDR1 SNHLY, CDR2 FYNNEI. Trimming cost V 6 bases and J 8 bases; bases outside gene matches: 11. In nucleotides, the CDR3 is TGTGCCAGCAGGGAGATACAGGGGTGGGGTACGCAGTATTTT. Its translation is CASREIQGWGTQYF.

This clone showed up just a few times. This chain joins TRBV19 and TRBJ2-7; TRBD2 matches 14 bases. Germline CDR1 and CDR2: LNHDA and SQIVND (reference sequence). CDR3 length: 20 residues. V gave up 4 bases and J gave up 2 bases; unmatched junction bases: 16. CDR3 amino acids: CASSTSGMTSGRAFAYEQYF. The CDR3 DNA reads TGTGCCAGTAGTACATCGGGGATGACTAGCGGGAGGGCGTTCGCCTACGAGCAGTACTTC.

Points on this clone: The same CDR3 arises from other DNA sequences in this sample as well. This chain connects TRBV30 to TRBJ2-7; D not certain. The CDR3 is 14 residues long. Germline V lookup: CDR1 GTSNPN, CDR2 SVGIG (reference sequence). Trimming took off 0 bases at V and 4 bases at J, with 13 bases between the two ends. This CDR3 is CAWSVPGQNYEQYF. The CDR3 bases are TGTGCCTGGAGTGTACCGGGCCAAAATTACGAGCAGTACTTC.

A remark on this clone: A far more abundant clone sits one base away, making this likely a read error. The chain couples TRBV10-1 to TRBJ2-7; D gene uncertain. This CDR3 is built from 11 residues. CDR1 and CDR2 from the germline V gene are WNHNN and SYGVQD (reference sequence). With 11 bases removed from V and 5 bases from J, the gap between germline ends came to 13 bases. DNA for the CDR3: TGCGCCGGCCAAGGAAGCGACGAGCAGTACTTC. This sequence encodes CAGQGSDEQYF.

The CDR3 here is CASSGQGTPGTEAFF. The CDR3 coding sequence is TGTGCCAGCAGTGGACAGGGAACCCCGGGCACTGAAGCTTTCTTT. J is TRBJ1-1 and V is TRBV2; TRBD1 matches 7 bases. V lost 4 bases and J lost 4; bases outside the gene matches: 9. The CDR3 totals 15 residues. Per germline, CDR1 SNHLY and CDR2 FYNNEI.

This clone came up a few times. The CDR3, as DNA: TGCGCCAGCAGCTTGGGGGGACAGTCGAACACTGAAGCTTTCTTT. It codes for CASSLGGQSNTEAFF. V is TRBV5-1 and J is TRBJ1-1; TRBD1 matches at 7 bases. This CDR3 is 15 amino acids long. Trimming took 0 bases from V and 1 from J; bases not matched to a gene: 3. CDR1 and CDR2 (germline): SGHRS, YFSETQ.

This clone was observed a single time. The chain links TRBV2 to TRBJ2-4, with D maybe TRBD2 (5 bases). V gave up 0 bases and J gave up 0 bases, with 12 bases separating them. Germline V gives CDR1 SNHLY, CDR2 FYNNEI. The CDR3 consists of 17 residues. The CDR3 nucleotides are TGTGCCAGCAGTGAAGCGCGAAGCGGTCTAGCCAAAAACATTCAGTACTTC. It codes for CASSEARSGLAKNIQYF. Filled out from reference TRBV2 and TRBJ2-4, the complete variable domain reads EPEVTQTPSHQVTQMGQEVILRCVPISNHLYFYWYRQILGQKVEFLVSFYNNEISEKSEIFDDQFSVERPDGSNFTLKIRSTKLEDSAMYFCASSEARSGLAKNIQYFGAGTRLSVL.

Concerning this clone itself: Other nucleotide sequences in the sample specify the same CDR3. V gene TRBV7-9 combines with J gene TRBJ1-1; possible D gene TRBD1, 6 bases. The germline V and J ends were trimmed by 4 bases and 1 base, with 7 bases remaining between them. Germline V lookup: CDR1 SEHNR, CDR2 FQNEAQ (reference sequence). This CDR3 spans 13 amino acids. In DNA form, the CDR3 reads TGTGCCAGCAGCTCCAGGGGGAACACTGAAGCTTTCTTT. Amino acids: CASSSRGNTEAFF. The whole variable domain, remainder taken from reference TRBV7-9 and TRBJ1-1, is DTGVSQNPRHKITKRGQNVTFRCDPISEHNRLYWYRQTLGQGPEFLTYFQNEAQLEKSRLLSDRFSAERPKGSFSTLEIQRTEQGDSAMYLCASSSRGNTEAFFGQGTRLTVV.

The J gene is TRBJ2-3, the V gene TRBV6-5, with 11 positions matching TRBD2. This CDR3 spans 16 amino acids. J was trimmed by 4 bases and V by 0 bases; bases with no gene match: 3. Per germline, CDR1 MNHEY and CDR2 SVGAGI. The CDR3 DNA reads TGTGCCAGCAGTTACTCGGGACTAGCGGAGGCAGATACGCAGTATTTT. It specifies CASSYSGLAEADTQYF.

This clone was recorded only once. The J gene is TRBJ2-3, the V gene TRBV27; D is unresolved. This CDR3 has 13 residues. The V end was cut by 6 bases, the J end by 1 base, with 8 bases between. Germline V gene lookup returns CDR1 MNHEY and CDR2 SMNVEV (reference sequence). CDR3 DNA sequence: TGTGCCAGCAGCCATTCAGGCACAGATACGCAGTATTTT. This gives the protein CASSHSGTDTQYF.

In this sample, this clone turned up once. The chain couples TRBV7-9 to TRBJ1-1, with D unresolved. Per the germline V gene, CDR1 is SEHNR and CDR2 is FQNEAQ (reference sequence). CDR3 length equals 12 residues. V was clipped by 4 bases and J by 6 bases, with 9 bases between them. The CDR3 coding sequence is TGTGCCAGCAGCTCGCAGTACTCTGAAGCTTTCTTT. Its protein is CASSSQYSEAFF.

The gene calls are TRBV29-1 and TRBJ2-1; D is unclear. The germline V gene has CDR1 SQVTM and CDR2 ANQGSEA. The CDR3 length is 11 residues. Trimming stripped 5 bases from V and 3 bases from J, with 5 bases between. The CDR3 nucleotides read TGCAGCGTTCCTTACTACAATGAGCAGTTCTTC. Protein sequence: CSVPYYNEQFF.

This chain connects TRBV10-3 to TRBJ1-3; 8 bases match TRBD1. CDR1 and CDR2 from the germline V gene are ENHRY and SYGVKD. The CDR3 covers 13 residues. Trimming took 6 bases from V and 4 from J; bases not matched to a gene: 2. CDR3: CAISRGPGNTIYF. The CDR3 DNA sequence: TGTGCCATCAGCAGGGGGCCCGGAAACACCATATATTTT.

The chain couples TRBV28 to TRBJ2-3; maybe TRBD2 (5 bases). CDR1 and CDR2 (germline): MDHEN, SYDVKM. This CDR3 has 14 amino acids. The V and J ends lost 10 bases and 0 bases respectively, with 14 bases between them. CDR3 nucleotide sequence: TGTGCCACCTCTCGAAGCGGAAGCACAGATACGCAGTATTTT. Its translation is CATSRSGSTDTQYF.

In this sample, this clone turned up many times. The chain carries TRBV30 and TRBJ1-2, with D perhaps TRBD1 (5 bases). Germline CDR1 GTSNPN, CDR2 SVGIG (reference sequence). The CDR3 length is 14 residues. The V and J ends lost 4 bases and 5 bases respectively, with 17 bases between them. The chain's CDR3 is CAWKKQENPYGYTF. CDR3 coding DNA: TGTGCCTGGAAGAAACAGGAGAATCCATATGGCTACACCTTC.

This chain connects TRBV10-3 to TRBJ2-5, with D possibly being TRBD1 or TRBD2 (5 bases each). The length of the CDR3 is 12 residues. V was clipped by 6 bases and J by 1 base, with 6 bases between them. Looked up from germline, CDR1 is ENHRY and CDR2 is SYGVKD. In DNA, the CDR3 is TGTGCCATCAGCGGGGCCCAAGAGACCCAGTACTTC. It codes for CAISGAQETQYF.

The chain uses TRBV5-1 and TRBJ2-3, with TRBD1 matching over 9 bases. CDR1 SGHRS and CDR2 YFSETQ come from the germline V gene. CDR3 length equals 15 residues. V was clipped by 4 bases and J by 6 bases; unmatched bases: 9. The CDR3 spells CASSEPGQGGDTQYF. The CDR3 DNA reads TGCGCCAGCAGCGAACCGGGACAGGGCGGGGATACGCAGTATTTT.

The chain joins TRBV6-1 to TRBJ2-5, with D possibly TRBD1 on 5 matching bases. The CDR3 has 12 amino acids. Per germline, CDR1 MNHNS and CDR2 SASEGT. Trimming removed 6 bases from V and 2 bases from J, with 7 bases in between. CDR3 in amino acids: CASSYRQETQYF. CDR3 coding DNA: TGTGCCAGCAGCTACAGGCAAGAGACCCAGTACTTC.

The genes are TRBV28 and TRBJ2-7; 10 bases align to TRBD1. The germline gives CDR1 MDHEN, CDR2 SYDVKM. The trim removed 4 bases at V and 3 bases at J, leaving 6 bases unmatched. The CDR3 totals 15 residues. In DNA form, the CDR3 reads TGTGCCAGCAGTTCCGGGACAGGGGTTTTCTACGAGCAGTACTTC. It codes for CASSSGTGVFYEQYF.